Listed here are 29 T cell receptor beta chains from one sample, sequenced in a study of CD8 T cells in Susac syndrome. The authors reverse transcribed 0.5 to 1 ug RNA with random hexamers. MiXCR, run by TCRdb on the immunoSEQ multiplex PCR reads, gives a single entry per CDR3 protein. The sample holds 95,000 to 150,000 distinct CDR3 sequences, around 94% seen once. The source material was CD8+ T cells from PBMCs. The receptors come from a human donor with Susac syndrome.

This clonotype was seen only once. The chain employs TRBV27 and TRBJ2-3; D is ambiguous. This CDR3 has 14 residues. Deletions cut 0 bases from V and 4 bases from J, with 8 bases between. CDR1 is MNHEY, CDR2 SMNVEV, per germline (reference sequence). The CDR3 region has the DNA TGTGCCAGCAGTTTATCGGTCAGAGCAGATACGCAGTATTTT. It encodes CASSLSVRADTQYF.

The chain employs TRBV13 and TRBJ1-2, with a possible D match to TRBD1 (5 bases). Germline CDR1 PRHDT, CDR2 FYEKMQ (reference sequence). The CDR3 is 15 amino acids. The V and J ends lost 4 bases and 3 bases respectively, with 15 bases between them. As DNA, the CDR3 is TGTGCCAGCAGCTCTAGGACAAACTCTGACTATGGCTACACCTTC. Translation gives CASSSRTNSDYGYTF.

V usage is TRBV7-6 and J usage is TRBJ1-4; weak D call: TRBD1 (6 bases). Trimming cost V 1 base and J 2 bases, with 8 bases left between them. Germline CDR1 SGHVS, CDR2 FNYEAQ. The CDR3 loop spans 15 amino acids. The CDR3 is CASSLVGGTNEKLFF. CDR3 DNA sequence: TGTGCCAGCAGCTTAGTAGGGGGGACTAATGAAAAACTGTTTTTT.

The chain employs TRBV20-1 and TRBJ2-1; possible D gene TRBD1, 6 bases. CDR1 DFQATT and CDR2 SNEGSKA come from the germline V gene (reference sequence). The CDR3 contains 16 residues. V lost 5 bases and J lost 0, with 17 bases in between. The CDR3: CSALKQGLSSYNEQFF. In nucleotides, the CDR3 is TGCAGTGCTCTCAAGCAGGGGCTTAGCTCCTACAATGAGCAGTTCTTC.

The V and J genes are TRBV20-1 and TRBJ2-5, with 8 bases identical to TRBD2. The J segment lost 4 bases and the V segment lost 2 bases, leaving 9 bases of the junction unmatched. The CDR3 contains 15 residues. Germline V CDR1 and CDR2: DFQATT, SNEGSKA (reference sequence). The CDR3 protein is CSARSDTGTRETQYF. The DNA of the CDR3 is TGCAGTGCTAGATCTGACACCGGGACTAGAGAGACCCAGTACTTC.

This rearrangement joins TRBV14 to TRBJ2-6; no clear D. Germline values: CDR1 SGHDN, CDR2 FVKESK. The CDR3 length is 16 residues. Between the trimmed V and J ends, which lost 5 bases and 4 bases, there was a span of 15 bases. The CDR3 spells CASSVDIGPGANVLTF. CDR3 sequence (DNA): TGTGCCAGCAGCGTAGATATAGGGCCCGGGGCCAACGTCCTGACTTTC.

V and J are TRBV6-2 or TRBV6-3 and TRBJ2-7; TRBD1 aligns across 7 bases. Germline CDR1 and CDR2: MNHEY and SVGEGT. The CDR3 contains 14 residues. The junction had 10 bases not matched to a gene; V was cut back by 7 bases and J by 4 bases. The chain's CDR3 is CASNNGTELYEQYF. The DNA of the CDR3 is TGTGCCAGCAACAACGGGACAGAGCTGTACGAGCAGTACTTC.

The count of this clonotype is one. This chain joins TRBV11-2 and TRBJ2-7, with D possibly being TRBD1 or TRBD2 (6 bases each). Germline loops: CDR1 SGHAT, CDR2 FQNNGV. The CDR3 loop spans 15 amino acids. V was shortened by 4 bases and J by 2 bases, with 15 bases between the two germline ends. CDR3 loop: CASSSGHGGAYEQYF. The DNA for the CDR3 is TGTGCCAGCAGCTCCGGACACGGGGGCGCCTACGAGCAGTACTTC.

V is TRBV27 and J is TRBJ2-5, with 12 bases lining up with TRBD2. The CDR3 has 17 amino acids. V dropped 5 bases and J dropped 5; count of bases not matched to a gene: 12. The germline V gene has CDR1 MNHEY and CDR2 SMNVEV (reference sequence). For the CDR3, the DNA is TGTGCCAGCAGTGCCGACCCTAGCGGGGGGGCTAGGGAGACCCAGTACTTC. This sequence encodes CASSADPSGGARETQYF.

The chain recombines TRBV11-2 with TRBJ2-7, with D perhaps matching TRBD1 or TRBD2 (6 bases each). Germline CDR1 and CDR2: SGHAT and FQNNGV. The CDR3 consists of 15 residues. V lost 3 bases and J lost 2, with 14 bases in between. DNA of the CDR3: TGTGCCAGCAGCTTCGGAGGGGACACTGCCTACGAGCAGTACTTC. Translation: CASSFGGDTAYEQYF.

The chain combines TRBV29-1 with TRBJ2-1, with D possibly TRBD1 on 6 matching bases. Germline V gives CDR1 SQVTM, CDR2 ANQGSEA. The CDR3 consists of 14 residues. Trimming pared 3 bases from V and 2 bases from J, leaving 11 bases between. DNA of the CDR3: TGCAGCGTTGATACTGGGACAACCTACAATGAGCAGTTCTTC. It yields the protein CSVDTGTTYNEQFF.

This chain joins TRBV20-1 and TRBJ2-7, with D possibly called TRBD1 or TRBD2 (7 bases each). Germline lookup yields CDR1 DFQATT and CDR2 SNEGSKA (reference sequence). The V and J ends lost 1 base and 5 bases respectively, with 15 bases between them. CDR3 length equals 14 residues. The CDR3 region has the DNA TGCAGTGCTAGAGGGTGGGAGGGGGCGAACGAGCAGTACTTC. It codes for CSARGWEGANEQYF.

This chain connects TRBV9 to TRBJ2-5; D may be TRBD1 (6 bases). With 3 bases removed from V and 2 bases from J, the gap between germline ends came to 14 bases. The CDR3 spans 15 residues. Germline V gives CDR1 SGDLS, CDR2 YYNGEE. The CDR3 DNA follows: TGTGCCAGCAGCGCCCTGGGGGCCCGTCAAGAGACCCAGTACTTC. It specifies CASSALGARQETQYF.

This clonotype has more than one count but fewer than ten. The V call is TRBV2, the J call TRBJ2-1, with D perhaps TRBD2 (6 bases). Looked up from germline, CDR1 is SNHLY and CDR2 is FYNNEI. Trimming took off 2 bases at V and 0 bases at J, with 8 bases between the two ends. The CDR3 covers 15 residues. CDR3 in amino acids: CASSERGSSYNEQFF. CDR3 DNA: TGTGCCAGCAGTGAACGGGGGAGCTCCTACAATGAGCAGTTCTTC.

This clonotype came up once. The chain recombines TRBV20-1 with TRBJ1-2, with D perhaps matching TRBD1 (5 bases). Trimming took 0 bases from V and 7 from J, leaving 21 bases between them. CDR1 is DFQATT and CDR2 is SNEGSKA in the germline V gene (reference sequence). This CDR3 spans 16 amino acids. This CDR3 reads CSARDRPSWGWSGYTF. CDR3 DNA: TGCAGTGCTAGAGATAGGCCCTCATGGGGCTGGAGTGGCTACACCTTC.

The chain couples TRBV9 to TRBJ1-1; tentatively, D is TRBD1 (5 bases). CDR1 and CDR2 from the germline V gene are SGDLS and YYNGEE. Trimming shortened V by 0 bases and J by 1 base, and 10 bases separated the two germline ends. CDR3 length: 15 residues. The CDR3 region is CASSVAGTENTEAFF. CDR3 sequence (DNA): TGTGCCAGCAGCGTAGCGGGGACCGAGAACACTGAAGCTTTCTTT.

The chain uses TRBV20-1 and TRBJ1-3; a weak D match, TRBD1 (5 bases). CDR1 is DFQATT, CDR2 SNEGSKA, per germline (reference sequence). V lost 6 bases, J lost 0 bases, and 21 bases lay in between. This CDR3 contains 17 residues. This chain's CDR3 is CSAPPVEGSSSGNTIYF. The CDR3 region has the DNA TGCAGTGCCCCACCCGTTGAGGGGTCGAGCTCTGGAAACACCATATATTTT.

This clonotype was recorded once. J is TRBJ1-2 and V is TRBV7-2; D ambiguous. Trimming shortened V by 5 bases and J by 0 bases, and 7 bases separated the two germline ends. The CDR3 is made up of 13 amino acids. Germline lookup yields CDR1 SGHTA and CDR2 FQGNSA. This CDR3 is CASSITANYGYTF. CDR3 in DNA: TGTGCCAGCAGCATAACGGCTAACTATGGCTACACCTTC.

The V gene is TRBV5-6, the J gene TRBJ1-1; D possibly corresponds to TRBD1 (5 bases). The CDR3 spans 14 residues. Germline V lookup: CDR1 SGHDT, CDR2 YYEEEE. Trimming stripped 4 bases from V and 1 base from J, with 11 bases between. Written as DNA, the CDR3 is TGTGCCAGCAGCGCCCCGGACAAGAACACTGAAGCTTTCTTT. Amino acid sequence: CASSAPDKNTEAFF.

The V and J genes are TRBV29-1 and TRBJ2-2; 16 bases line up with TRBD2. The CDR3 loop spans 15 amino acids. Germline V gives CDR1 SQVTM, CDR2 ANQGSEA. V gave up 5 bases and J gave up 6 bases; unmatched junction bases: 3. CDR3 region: CSVSGLAGGPGELFF. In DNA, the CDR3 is TGCAGCGTTTCGGGACTAGCGGGGGGGCCCGGGGAGCTGTTTTTT.

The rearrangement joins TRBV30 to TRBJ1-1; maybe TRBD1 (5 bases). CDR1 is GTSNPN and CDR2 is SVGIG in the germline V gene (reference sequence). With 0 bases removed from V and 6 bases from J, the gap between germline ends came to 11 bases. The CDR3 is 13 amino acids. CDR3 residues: CAWSVWQGSEAFF. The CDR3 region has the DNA TGTGCCTGGAGTGTATGGCAGGGCTCTGAAGCTTTCTTT. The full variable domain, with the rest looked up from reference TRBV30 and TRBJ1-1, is SQTIHQWPATLVQPVGSPLSLECTVEGTSNPNLYWYRQAAGRGLQLLFYSVGIGQISSEVPQNLSASRPQDRQFILSSKKLLLSDSGFYLCAWSVWQGSEAFFGQGTRLTVV.

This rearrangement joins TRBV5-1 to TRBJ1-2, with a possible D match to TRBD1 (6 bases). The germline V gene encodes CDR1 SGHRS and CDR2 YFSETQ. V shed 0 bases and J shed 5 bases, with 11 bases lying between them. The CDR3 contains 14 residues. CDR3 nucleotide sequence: TGCGCCAGCAGCTTGGTGGACAGTGAATATGGCTACACCTTC. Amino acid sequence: CASSLVDSEYGYTF.

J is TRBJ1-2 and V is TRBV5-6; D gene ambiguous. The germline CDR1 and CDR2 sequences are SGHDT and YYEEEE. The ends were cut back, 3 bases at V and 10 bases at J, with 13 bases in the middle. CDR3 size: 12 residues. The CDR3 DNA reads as TGTGCCAGCAGCTACACCCTCGGTTTCTACACCTTC. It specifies CASSYTLGFYTF.

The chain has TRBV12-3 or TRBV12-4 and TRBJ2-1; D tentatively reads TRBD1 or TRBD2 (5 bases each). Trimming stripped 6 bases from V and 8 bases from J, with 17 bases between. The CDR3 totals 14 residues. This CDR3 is CASSDSQDWDEQFF. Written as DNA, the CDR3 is TGTGCCAGCAGCGACAGCCAGGACTGGGATGAGCAGTTCTTC.

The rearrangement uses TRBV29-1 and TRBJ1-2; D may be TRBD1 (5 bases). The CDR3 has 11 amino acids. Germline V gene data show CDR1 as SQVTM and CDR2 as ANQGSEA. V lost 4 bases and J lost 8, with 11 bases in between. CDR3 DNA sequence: TGCAGCGTTGTACAGCAGGGAGGCTACACCTTC. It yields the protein CSVVQQGGYTF.

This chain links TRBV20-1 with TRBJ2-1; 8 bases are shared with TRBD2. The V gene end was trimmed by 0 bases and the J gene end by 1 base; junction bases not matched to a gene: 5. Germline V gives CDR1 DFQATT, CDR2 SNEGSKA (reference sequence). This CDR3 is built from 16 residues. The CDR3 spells CSAREVGGGSYNEQFF. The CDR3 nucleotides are TGCAGTGCTAGAGAAGTCGGCGGGGGGTCCTACAATGAGCAGTTCTTC.

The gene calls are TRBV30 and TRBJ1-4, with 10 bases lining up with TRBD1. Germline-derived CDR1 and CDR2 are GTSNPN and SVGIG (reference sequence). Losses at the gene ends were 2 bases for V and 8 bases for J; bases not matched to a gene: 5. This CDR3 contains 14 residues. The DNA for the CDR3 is TGTGCCTGGAGTACCGGGACAGGGGTCGAAAAACTGTTTTTT. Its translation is CAWSTGTGVEKLFF.

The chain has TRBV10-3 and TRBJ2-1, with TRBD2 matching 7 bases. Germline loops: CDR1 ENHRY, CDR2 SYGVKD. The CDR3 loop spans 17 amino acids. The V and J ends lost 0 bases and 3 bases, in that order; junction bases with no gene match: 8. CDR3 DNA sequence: TGTGCCATCAGTGAGTCAGAAGCCAGCGGGGACTACAATGAGCAGTTCTTC. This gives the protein CAISESEASGDYNEQFF.

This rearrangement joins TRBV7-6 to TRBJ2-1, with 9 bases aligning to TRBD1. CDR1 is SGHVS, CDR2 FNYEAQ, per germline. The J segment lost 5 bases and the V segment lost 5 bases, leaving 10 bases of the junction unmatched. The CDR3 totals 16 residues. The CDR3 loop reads CASSPLGDRVNNEQFF. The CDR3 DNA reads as TGTGCCAGCAGCCCTCTTGGGGACAGGGTAAACAATGAGCAGTTCTTC.